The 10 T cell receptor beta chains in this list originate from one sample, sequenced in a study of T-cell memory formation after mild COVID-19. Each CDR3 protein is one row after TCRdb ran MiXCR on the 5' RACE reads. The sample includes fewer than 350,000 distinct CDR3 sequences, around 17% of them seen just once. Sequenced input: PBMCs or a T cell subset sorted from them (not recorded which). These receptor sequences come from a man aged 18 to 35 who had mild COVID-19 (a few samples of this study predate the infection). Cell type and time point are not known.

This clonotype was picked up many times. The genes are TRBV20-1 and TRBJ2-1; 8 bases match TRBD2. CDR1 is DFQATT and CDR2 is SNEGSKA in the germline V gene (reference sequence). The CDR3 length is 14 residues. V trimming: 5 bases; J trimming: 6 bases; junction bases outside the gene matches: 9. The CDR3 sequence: CSAPRSSGINEQFF. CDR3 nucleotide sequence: TGCAGTGCTCCGCGGAGTAGCGGGATCAATGAGCAGTTCTTC.

CDR3 in amino acids: CASSFGLLGNEQFF. The DNA of the CDR3 is TGTGCCAGCAGCTTTGGCCTCCTGGGGAATGAGCAGTTCTTC. This chain links TRBV7-2 with TRBJ2-1; D gene uncertain. Germline values: CDR1 SGHTA, CDR2 FQGNSA. The CDR3 has 14 residues. V lost 3 bases and J 7 bases, leaving 13 bases between the germline ends. Supplemented by reference TRBV7-2 and TRBJ2-1, the full variable domain reads GAGVSQSPSNKVTEKGKDVELRCDPISGHTALYWYRQSLGQGLEFLIYFQGNSAPDKSGLPSDRFSAERTGGSVSTLTIQRTQQEDSAVYLCASSFGLLGNEQFFGPGTRLTVL.

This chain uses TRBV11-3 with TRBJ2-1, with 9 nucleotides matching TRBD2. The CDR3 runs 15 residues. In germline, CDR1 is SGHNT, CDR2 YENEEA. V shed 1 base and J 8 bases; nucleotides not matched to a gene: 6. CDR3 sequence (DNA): TGTGCCAGCAGCTTAGTTCCTAGCGGGGTATATGAGCAGTTCTTC. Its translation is CASSLVPSGVYEQFF.

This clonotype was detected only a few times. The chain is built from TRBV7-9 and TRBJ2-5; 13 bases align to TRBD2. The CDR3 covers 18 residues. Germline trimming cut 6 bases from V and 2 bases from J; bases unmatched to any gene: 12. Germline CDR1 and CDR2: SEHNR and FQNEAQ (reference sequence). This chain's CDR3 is CASSSGLAGTGKQETQYF. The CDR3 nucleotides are TGTGCCAGCAGTTCGGGACTAGCGGGGACCGGGAAGCAAGAGACCCAGTACTTC.

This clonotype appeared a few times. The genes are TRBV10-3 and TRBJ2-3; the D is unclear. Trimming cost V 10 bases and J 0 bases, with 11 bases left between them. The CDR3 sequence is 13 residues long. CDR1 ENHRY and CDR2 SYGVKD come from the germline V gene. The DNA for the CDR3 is TGTGCCACCCTCCCGTCTAGCACAGATACGCAGTATTTT. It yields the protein CATLPSSTDTQYF.

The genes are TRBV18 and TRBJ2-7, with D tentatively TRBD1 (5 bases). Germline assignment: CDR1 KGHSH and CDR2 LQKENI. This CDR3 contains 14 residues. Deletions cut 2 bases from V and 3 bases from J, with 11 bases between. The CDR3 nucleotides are TGTGCCAGCTCACCAGACGCAGGGAACTACGAGCAGTACTTC. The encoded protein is CASSPDAGNYEQYF.

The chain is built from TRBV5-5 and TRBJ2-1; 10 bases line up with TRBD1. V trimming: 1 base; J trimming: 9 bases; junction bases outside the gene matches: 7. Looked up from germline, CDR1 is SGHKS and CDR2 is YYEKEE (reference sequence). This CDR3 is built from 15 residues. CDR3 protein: CASSLIRTGGTEQFF. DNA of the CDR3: TGTGCCAGCAGCTTGATCCGGACAGGGGGGACTGAGCAGTTCTTC. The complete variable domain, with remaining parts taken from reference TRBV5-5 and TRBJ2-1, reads DAGVTQSPTHLIKTRGQQVTLRCSPISGHKSVSWYQQVLGQGPQFIFQYYEKEERGRGNFPDRFSARQFPNYSSELNVNALLLGDSALYLCASSLIRTGGTEQFFGPGTRLTVL.

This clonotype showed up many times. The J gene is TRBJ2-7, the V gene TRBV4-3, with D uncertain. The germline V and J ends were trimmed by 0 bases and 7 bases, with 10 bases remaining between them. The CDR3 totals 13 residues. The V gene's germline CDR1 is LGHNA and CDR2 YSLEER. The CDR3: CASSQDFGKEQYF. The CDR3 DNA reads TGCGCCAGCAGCCAAGATTTTGGCAAAGAGCAGTACTTC.

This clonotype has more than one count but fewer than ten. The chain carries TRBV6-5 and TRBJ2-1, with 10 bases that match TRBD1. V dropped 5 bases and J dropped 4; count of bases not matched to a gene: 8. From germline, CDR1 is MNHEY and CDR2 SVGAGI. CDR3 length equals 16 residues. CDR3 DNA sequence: TGTGCCAGCAGTCGGAGTCCGGGACAGGGGTACAATGAGCAGTTCTTC. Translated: CASSRSPGQGYNEQFF.

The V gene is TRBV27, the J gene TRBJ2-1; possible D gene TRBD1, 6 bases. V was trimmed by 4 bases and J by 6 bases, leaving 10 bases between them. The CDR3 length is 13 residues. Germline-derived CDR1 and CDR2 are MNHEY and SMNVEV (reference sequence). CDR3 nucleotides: TGTGCCAGCAGTTGGCGAGGGGGCAATGAGCAGTTCTTC. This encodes CASSWRGGNEQFF.